A selection of T cell receptor beta chains follows, all from one sample in a study of blood T cell repertoires in COVID-19. Data came from immunoSEQ multiplex PCR; TCRdb stores just in-frame clones and leaves some out. The table lists over 55,000 clones, 70% to 90% of them singletons, with 3.5% to 4% in the top ten. The specimen was PBMCs or T cells enriched from blood (not recorded which). The receptor set was obtained from a woman aged 40-49 years with acute COVID-19. Both conserved end residues are part of each CDR3. D genes are given only for firm matches. Clone size is given for some rows only: seen once, a few or many times, or a class if the clone is expanded.

TRBJ1-1 | few | TRBV5-5 | . | TGTGCCAGCAGCTTGGTGGCTGTGAACACTGAAGCTTTCTTT | CASSLVAVNTEAFF
TRBJ2-3 | few | TRBV6-5 | . | TGTGCCAGCACCCTAGCATTTAGCACAGATACGCAGTATTTT | CASTLAFSTDTQYF
TRBJ1-3 | . | TRBV19 | . | TGTGCCAGTAGTGGTTCCAGAGAGGGAACACCAAACACCATATATTTT | CASSGSREGTPNTIYF
TRBJ1-1 | . | TRBV19 | . | TGTGCCAGTATACGTGACGGGACACAGAACACTGAAGCTTTCTTT | CASIRDGTQNTEAFF
TRBJ1-2 | . | TRBV5-1 | . | TGCGCCAGCAGCTTGGAGCCATCGACTAACTATGGCTACACCTTC | CASSLEPSTNYGYTF
TRBJ2-3 | . | TRBV11-2 | TRBD2 | TGTGCCAGCAGCTTGATTTTAACTAGCGGGGGTACAGATACGCAGTATTTT | CASSLILTSGGTDTQYF
TRBJ2-1 | . | TRBV7-3 | . | TGTGCCAGCAGCTTAATTAAGGAGAATGAGCAGTTCTTC | CASSLIKENEQFF
TRBJ2-4 | . | TRBV28 | . | TGTGCCAGCAGCATTCAGGGCGCGGTTGGAGCCAAAAACATTCAGTACTTC | CASSIQGAVGAKNIQYF
TRBJ1-2 | . | TRBV24-1 | . | TGTGCCACCAGTGATTTGCATGGGAGGTATGGCTACACCTTC | CATSDLHGRYGYTF
TRBJ2-7 | . | TRBV13 | TRBD2 | TGTGCCAGCAGCTTAAGTGGACTAGCCGACCCGGTCGAGCAGTACTTC | CASSLSGLADPVEQYF
TRBJ2-3 | . | TRBV19 | TRBD2 | TGTGCCAGTAGTATAGGACTAGCGGGGGGATCAGATACGCAGTATTTT | CASSIGLAGGSDTQYF
TRBJ1-5 | once | TRBV2 | . | TGTGCCAGCAGTAGGGGGACCCAGCCCCAGCATTTT | CASSRGTQPQHF
TRBJ1-1 | . | TRBV7-3 | TRBD1 | TGTGCCAGCAGCTTAGGGACAGGTGAAGCTTTCTTT | CASSLGTGEAFF
TRBJ2-5 | . | TRBV19 | TRBD1 | TGTGCCAGTAGTAGGGACAGGGGGCCGGAGACCCAGTACTTC | CASSRDRGPETQYF
TRBJ1-5 | . | TRBV15 | . | TGTGCCACCAGCAGATACGGAGTTAGCAATCAGCCCCAGCATTTT | CATSRYGVSNQPQHF
TRBJ2-3 | . | TRBV7-3 | TRBD2 | TGTGCCAGCAGTTTAGCGGGAGGGAGTACAGATACGCAGTATTTT | CASSLAGGSTDTQYF
TRBJ2-4 | . | TRBV6-1 | . | TGTGCCAGCAGTGACCCCGGAGGGAACATAGCCAAAAACATTCAGTACTTC | CASSDPGGNIAKNIQYF
TRBJ2-2 | . | TRBV2 | TRBD1 | TGTGCCACCCTCGGGGTACGGGCAGGGGGCTTGGCCGGGGAGCTGTTTTTT | CATLGVRAGGLAGELFF
TRBJ1-2 | . | TRBV28 | TRBD1 | TGTGCCAGCACCCTCGCCCTCGGGACAGGGGCTAACTATGGCTACACCTTC | CASTLALGTGANYGYTF
TRBJ2-1 | . | TRBV5-6 | . | TGTGCCAGCAGCTCGGGCTACAATGAGCAGTTCTTC | CASSSGYNEQFF
TRBJ1-1 | . | TRBV7-3 | . | TGTGCCAGCAGCCCGGAACCTAGTCTGAACACTGAAGCTTTCTTT | CASSPEPSLNTEAFF
TRBJ2-3 | . | TRBV11-2 | . | TGTGCCAGCAGCTTAGTTCCGGGACTACGGACCACAGGGGATACGCAGTATTTT | CASSLVPGLRTTGDTQYF
TRBJ2-2 | . | TRBV28 | TRBD2 | TGTGCCAGTACCTCGGGGGGGAACACCGGGGAGCTGTTTTTT | CASTSGGNTGELFF